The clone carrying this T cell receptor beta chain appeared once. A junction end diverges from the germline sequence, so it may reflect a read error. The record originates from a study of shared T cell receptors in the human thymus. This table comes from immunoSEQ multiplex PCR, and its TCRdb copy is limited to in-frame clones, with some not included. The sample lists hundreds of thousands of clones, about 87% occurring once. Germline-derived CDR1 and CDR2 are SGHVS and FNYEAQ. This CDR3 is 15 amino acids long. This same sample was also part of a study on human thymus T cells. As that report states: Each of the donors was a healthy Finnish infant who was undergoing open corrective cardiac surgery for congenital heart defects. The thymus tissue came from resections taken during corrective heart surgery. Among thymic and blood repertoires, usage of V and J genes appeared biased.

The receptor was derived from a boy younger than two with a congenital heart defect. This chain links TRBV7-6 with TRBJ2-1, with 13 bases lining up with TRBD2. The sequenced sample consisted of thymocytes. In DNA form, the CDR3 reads TGTGCCAGCAGCTTAGGCCGCAAACTAGCGGGAGGGCCAGTCTTC. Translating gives CASSLGRKLAGGPVF.